This is a list of T cell receptor beta chains from one sample in a study of T cell clones after liver transplantation. The repertoire was sequenced with immunoSEQ multiplex PCR; TCRdb's copy has only in-frame clones and lacks some. In the table there are 50,000 to 55,000 clones, approximately 71% of which are singletons. The starting material was CD4+ T cells from blood, obtained around 52 months after liver transplant. These TCRs come from a human patient who received a liver transplant. Some of the T cells may derive from the graft donor. CDR3s include the opening cysteine and the closing phenylalanine or tryptophan. A D gene is named only where the DNA matches it firmly. Clone size is shown for a subset of rows, as once, few, many or a class of expanded clone.

>TRBD1|TRBV5-1|TRBJ1-1|NA
TGCGCCAGCAGCCCGGGACAGGGGCGCACTGAAGCTTTCTTT
CASSPGQGRTEAFF
>NA|TRBV4-1|TRBJ1-3|NA
TGCGCCAGCAGCCAACGGGCAGGGGATCGACCTGGAAACACCATATATTTT
CASSQRAGDRPGNTIYF
>NA|TRBV7-9|TRBJ1-3|NA
TGTGCCAGCAGCTTAGTCCAGTTGGGGGCTGGAAACACCATATATTTT
CASSLVQLGAGNTIYF
>NA|TRBV5-1|TRBJ1-6|once
TGCGCCAGCAGCTTGGAGGGGGGAAAAGATTCACCCCTCCACTTT
CASSLEGGKDSPLHF
>NA|TRBV30|TRBJ1-1|NA
TGTGCCTGTGAGAGGAACACTGAAGCTTTCTTT
CACERNTEAFF
>TRBD1|TRBV18|TRBJ2-7|NA
TGTGCCAGCTCACTACAACGACAGGGTTACGAGCAGTACTTC
CASSLQRQGYEQYF
>TRBD1|TRBV28|TRBJ1-5|NA
TGTGCCAGCAGTCCTCAGGACAGGGTTGATCAGCCCCAGCATTTT
CASSPQDRVDQPQHF
>TRBD1|TRBV7-2|TRBJ1-4|NA
TGTGCCAGCAGCACAGGGGGAATCTTCGGCGAAAAACTGTTTTTT
CASSTGGIFGEKLFF
>NA|TRBV13|TRBJ2-3|NA
TGTGCCAGCAGCCCCAGGCAACTCCGCACAGATACGCAGTATTTT
CASSPRQLRTDTQYF
>TRBD2|TRBV5-6|TRBJ2-3|NA
TGTGCCAGCAGCTTGGTGCTAGCGGGGAACACAGATACGCAGTATTTT
CASSLVLAGNTDTQYF
>NA|TRBV5-8|TRBJ1-6|few
TGTGCCAGCAACGTGGATTGGGGCGCCCTCCACTTT
CASNVDWGALHF